This entry is about one T cell receptor (beta chain). Antigen unknown. CDR1 and CDR2 (germline): SGHAT, FQNNGV. Trimming removed 4 bases from V and 10 bases from J, with 20 bases in between. The CDR3 length is 15 residues. Using immunoSEQ multiplex PCR, the repertoire was profiled, and TCRdb retains in-frame clones only, with some absent. The sample has 2,500 to 3,500 clones; 85% to 90% are singletons. These data belong to a study of STAT3 mutations in large granular lymphocyte leukemia. The study's findings and limits: In about 30% of the 18 patients, new TCR clonotypes emerged after therapy. In T-cell large granular lymphocyte leukemia, about half of patients showed multiple immunodominant subclonotypes.

The sequencing sample was made of peripheral blood mononuclear cells. This sequence was found in a man between 35 and 55 years old with T-cell large granular lymphocyte leukemia. Some clones in this sample may be carry-over from other donors' samples. J is TRBJ2-1 and V is TRBV11-2; D may be TRBD2 (6 bases). The CDR3 DNA reads TGTGCCAGCAGCTCACCGGGAGTGGGGAACAGGGAGCAGTTCTTC. Its protein product is CASSSPGVGNREQFF.